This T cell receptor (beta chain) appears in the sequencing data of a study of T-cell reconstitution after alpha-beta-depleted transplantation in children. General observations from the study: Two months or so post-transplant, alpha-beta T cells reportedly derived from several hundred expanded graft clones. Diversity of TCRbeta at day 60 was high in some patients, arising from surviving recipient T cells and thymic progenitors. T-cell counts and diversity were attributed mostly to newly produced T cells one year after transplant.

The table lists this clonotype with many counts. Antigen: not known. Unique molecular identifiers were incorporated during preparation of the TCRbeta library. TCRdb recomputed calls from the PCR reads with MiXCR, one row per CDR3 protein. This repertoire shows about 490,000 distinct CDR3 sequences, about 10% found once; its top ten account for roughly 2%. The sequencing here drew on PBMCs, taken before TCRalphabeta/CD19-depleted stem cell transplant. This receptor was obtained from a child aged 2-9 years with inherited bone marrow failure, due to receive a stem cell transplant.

This chain's CDR3 is CASSLDNRDREVYGYTF. The CDR3 region has the DNA TGTGCCAGCAGCTTAGATAACCGGGACAGGGAGGTCTATGGCTACACCTTC. The rearrangement joins TRBV11-2 to TRBJ1-2; 9 positions match TRBD1. CDR1 and CDR2 from the germline V gene are SGHAT and FQNNGV. Trimming removed 0 bases from V and 4 bases from J; junction bases left unmatched: 9. There are 17 residues in the CDR3.